This TCR beta chain was captured by sequencing in a study of OX40 agonist ivuxolimab in advanced cancers. Study-level background: Dose-escalation subjects each had hepatocellular carcinoma, melanoma, renal cell or head and neck cancer.

General study points: Expanded clones belonging to CD8+ T cells outnumbered, on average, those of CD4+.

Blood got drawn at baseline, again on cycle 4 day 1, and then on cycle 7 day 1. This CDR3 region has 15 residues. Profiled with immunoSEQ multiplex PCR; TCRdb holds only in-frame clones, not every one. This table has 70,000 or so clones, about 86% appearing once. Regarding this clone: The antigen remains undetermined.

The chain carries TRBV21-1 and TRBJ2-2; the table gives TRBD1 as D, unverified against the DNA. TRBV21-1 is designated a pseudogene. Sequenced material: CD4+ or CD8+ T cells sorted from blood, taken in a trial of the OX40 agonist ivuxolimab. The origin of this receptor is an adult with an advanced solid tumor such as melanoma, head and neck, liver or kidney cancer. The CDR3 DNA reads TGTGCCAGCACCCTGGACAGGGGTCGATCCGGGGAGCTGTTTTTT. It codes for CASTLDRGRSGELFF.